What follows are 18 T cell receptor beta chains derived from one specimen sequenced in a study of cytomegalovirus exposure and HLA in healthy donors. PCR primers comprised 60 Vbeta and 13 Jbeta primers. Assay: immunoSEQ multiplex PCR; the TCRdb copy retains only in-frame clones and omits some. Found here are 45,000 to 60,000 clones; the top ten clones hold 6.5% to 8%. The sequenced sample consisted of PBMCs. Source of these receptors: a woman aged 40 to 50 in good health and CMV-seronegative.

The chain couples TRBV18 to TRBJ2-2; 10 positions agree with TRBD2. Losses at the gene ends were 2 bases for V and 0 bases for J; bases not matched to a gene: 6. The germline CDR1 and CDR2 sequences are KGHSH and LQKENI. The length of the CDR3 is 18 residues. The chain's CDR3 is CASSPAQLAGTNTGELFF. The CDR3 nucleotides read TGTGCCAGCTCACCAGCACAACTAGCGGGAACGAACACCGGGGAGCTGTTTTTT.

This rearrangement joins TRBV6-5 to TRBJ1-2, with D possibly TRBD1 on 5 matching bases. The CDR3 covers 13 residues. Trimming took 2 bases from V and 3 from J, leaving 7 bases between them. Germline assignment: CDR1 MNHEY and CDR2 SVGAGI. The chain's CDR3 is CASSYTRDYGYTF. CDR3 sequence (DNA): TGTGCCAGCAGTTACACCAGGGACTATGGCTACACCTTC.

This sequence joins TRBV18 and TRBJ2-3, with 8 bases aligning to TRBD1. With V trimmed by 4 bases and J by 4 bases, 4 bases remained unmatched. CDR3 length: 14 amino acids. Looked up from germline, CDR1 is KGHSH and CDR2 is LQKENI. The CDR3 spells CASSLGQGADTQYF. CDR3 in DNA: TGTGCCAGCTCACTTGGACAGGGTGCAGATACGCAGTATTTT.

This chain joins TRBV7-9 and TRBJ2-6; 8 positions match TRBD1. The trim removed 4 bases at V and 2 bases at J, leaving 1 base unmatched. This CDR3 has 15 residues. The germline CDR1 and CDR2 sequences are SEHNR and FQNEAQ (reference sequence). The CDR3 here is CASSSDRAGANVLTF. The CDR3 DNA reads TGTGCCAGCAGCTCGGACAGGGCTGGGGCCAACGTCCTGACTTTC. Full variable domain (rest looked up from reference TRBV7-9 and TRBJ2-6): DTGVSQNPRHKITKRGQNVTFRCDPISEHNRLYWYRQTLGQGPEFLTYFQNEAQLEKSRLLSDRFSAERPKGSFSTLEIQRTEQGDSAMYLCASSSDRAGANVLTFGAGSRLTVL.

This chain uses TRBV6-1 with TRBJ2-7, with D tentatively TRBD1 (5 bases). With 2 bases removed from V and 2 bases from J, the gap between germline ends came to 13 bases. Germline CDR1 and CDR2: MNHNS and SASEGT. The CDR3 has 15 amino acids. The CDR3 reads CASSEIGGATYEQYF. In nucleotides, the CDR3 is TGTGCCAGCAGTGAAATAGGTGGGGCCACCTACGAGCAGTACTTC.

CDR3 DNA: TGTGCCAGCTCACCAGGGGCGCAGGGGGGCGGCTACACCTTC. It encodes CASSPGAQGGGYTF. The chain combines TRBV18 with TRBJ1-2; TRBD1 aligns across 7 bases. V lost 2 bases to trimming and J lost 8 bases; unmatched junction nucleotides: 8. This CDR3 is built from 14 residues. Looked up from germline, CDR1 is KGHSH and CDR2 is LQKENI.

The chain is built from TRBV4-1 and TRBJ1-3, with D possibly matching TRBD1 (6 bases). Germline V gives CDR1 MGHRA, CDR2 YSYEKL. Trimming stripped 5 bases from V and 0 bases from J, with 17 bases between. This CDR3 region has 17 residues. The CDR3 DNA sequence: TGCGCCAGCAGCGCCCAGCCGACAGGATCCTCTGGAAACACCATATATTTT. It codes for CASSAQPTGSSGNTIYF.

V and J are TRBV18 and TRBJ2-7; 9 bases match TRBD2. Unmatched junction bases numbered 5, after V lost 1 base and J lost 1 base. There are 16 residues in the CDR3. Germline V CDR1 and CDR2: KGHSH, LQKENI. The CDR3 reads CASSPLLAGSSYEQYF. The CDR3 nucleotides are TGTGCCAGCTCACCACTGCTAGCGGGAAGTTCCTACGAGCAGTACTTC.

The chain uses TRBV11-2 and TRBJ2-7; 10 nucleotides align to TRBD2. Germline CDR1 SGHAT, CDR2 FQNNGV. Trimming removed 6 bases from V and 6 bases from J; junction bases left unmatched: 11. The CDR3 is 15 residues long. This chain's CDR3 is CASSQTSGVLGEQYF. CDR3 bases: TGTGCCAGCAGTCAAACTAGCGGGGTCCTAGGCGAGCAGTACTTC.

This chain connects TRBV19 to TRBJ2-4; D is perhaps TRBD1 (6 bases). This CDR3 comprises 14 residues. Looked up from germline, CDR1 is LNHDA and CDR2 is SQIVND (reference sequence). V was clipped by 7 bases and J by 2 bases, with 12 bases between them. The CDR3 here is CASTQDSPKNIQYF. CDR3 sequence (DNA): TGTGCCAGTACTCAGGACAGCCCCAAAAACATTCAGTACTTC.

The chain employs TRBV28 and TRBJ1-2, with 8 bases aligning to TRBD1. V shed 3 bases, J shed 7 bases, and the junction held 7 bases outside the gene matches. Germline CDR1 is MDHEN and CDR2 is SYDVKM. The CDR3 runs 14 residues. CDR3 amino acids: CASSLGDRFGGYTF. CDR3 nucleotides: TGTGCCAGCAGTTTGGGGGACAGGTTCGGTGGCTACACCTTC.

The genes are TRBV7-6 and TRBJ1-6, with D unresolved. Germline lookup yields CDR1 SGHVS and CDR2 FNYEAQ. This CDR3 spans 17 amino acids. V dropped 3 bases and J dropped 8 bases, with 20 bases sitting between them. CDR3 in amino acids: CASSLELDGLGYSPLHF. The CDR3 DNA sequence: TGTGCCAGCAGCTTGGAATTGGACGGACTCGGGTATTCACCCCTCCACTTT.

The gene calls are TRBV6-5 and TRBJ2-1; possibly TRBD1 for D (6 bases). V dropped 4 bases and J dropped 13 bases, with 11 bases sitting between them. The CDR3 consists of 11 residues. Germline V gene lookup returns CDR1 MNHEY and CDR2 SVGAGI. CDR3 sequence (DNA): TGTGCCAGCAGTTCCTTACAGGGACAGTTCTTC. Its translation is CASSSLQGQFF.

This chain connects TRBV9 to TRBJ1-2; 8 bases fit TRBD1. The CDR3 sequence is 18 residues long. The ends lost 3 bases at V and 5 bases at J; junction bases unmatched: 18. The germline V gene encodes CDR1 SGDLS and CDR2 YYNGEE. The CDR3 nucleotides read TGTGCCAGCAGCGCCAGTCCCGACAGGGGACGATTGCGGTATGGCTACACCTTC. Encoded protein: CASSASPDRGRLRYGYTF. The variable domain in full, completed from reference TRBV9 and TRBJ1-2, reads DSGVTQTPKHLITATGQRVTLRCSPRSGDLSVYWYQQSLDQGLQFLIQYYNGEERAKGNILERFSAQQFPDLHSELNLSSLELGDSALYFCASSASPDRGRLRYGYTFGSGTRLTVV.

V usage is TRBV4-1 and J usage is TRBJ2-3, with TRBD2 identical over 11 bases. The CDR3 consists of 17 residues. With V trimmed by 4 bases and J by 3 bases, 9 bases remained unmatched. From germline, CDR1 is MGHRA and CDR2 YSYEKL. CDR3: CASSLGYGTSGTDTQYF. CDR3 coding DNA: TGCGCCAGCAGCCTAGGATATGGGACTAGCGGAACAGATACGCAGTATTTT.

This rearrangement joins TRBV5-1 to TRBJ2-7, with D hard to call. Trimming cost V 0 bases and J 2 bases, with 6 bases left between them. Germline CDR1 is SGHRS and CDR2 is YFSETQ. This CDR3 is built from 13 residues. DNA of the CDR3: TGCGCCAGCAGCTTGGAGAACACCTACGAGCAGTACTTC. It translates to CASSLENTYEQYF.

The rearrangement uses TRBV30 and TRBJ1-5; no firm D call. Trimming stripped 4 bases from V and 4 bases from J, with 20 bases between. The germline gives CDR1 GTSNPN, CDR2 SVGIG (reference sequence). The CDR3 is 16 residues long. CDR3 loop: CAWTSPRETFNQPQHF. The CDR3 nucleotides read TGTGCCTGGACCTCTCCTCGGGAGACCTTTAATCAGCCCCAGCATTTT. The variable domain in full, with the rest retrieved from reference TRBV30 and TRBJ1-5, is SQTIHQWPATLVQPVGSPLSLECTVEGTSNPNLYWYRQAAGRGLQLLFYSVGIGQISSEVPQNLSASRPQDRQFILSSKKLLLSDSGFYLCAWTSPRETFNQPQHFGDGTRLSIL.

The CDR3 reads CASSQDDRQNSGYTF. The CDR3 DNA sequence: TGCGCCAGCAGCCAGGATGACAGGCAGAACAGTGGCTACACCTTC. V and J are TRBV4-3 and TRBJ1-2; D possibly corresponds to TRBD1 (6 bases). V was shortened by 3 bases and J by 7 bases, with 18 bases between the two germline ends. The CDR3 has 15 residues. The germline CDR1 and CDR2 sequences are LGHNA and YSLEER.